The TCR beta chain under discussion was sequenced for a study of technical replicates of blood from a handful of donors. With V trimmed by 0 bases and J by 0 bases, 7 bases remained unmatched. Germline CDR1 is SGHNT and CDR2 is YYREEE (reference sequence). This CDR3 contains 18 residues. Sequencing used immunoSEQ multiplex PCR; TCRdb keeps in-frame clones, though not all of them. The sample gives about 83,000 clones, around 94% of which show up once; roughly 0.25% is in the top ten. This clonotype was obtained from a human donor in good health. Sequenced input: T cells isolated from PBMCs. V and J are TRBV5-4 and TRBJ2-1, with TRBD1 matching over 9 bases. CDR3 sequence: CASSLGGQGPSSYNEQFF. The CDR3 region has the DNA TGTGCCAGCAGCTTGGGTGGACAGGGGCCGAGCTCCTACAATGAGCAGTTCTTC.